The clone carrying this T cell receptor beta chain has only a few counts. This entry comes from a study of CD8 T cells in ankylosing spondylitis. V lost 5 bases to trimming and J lost 6 bases, with 24 bases between them. From germline, CDR1 is SGHVS and CDR2 FQNEAQ. CDR3 size: 17 residues. One entry per CDR3 protein results from TCRdb running MiXCR on the 5' RACE reads. The sample records 150,000 or so distinct CDR3 sequences, approximately 9.9% being singletons. This clonotype was sampled from a female donor with ankylosing spondylitis or in good health (not recorded which). Sample: blood, either unsorted or a sorted T cell fraction (not recorded which). The rearrangement uses TRBV7-8 and TRBJ2-3, with D perhaps TRBD1 (6 bases). The CDR3 here is CASSPRVLYREKDTQYF. CDR3 sequence (DNA): TGTGCCAGCAGCCCCCGGGTATTGTACAGGGAGAAGGATACGCAGTATTTT.